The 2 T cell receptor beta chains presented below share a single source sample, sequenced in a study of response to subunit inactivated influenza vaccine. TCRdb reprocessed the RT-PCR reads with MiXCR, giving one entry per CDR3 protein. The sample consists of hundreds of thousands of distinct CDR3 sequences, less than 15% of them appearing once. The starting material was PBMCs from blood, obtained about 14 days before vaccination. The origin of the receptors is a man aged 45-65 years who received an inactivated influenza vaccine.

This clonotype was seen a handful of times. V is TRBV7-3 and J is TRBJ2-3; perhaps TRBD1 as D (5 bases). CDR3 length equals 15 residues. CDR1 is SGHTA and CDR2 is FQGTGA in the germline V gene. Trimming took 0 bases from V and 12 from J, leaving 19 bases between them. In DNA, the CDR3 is TGTGCCAGCAGCTTAACCCCTAGAGACAGCTTTCATCAGTATTTT. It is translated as CASSLTPRDSFHQYF.

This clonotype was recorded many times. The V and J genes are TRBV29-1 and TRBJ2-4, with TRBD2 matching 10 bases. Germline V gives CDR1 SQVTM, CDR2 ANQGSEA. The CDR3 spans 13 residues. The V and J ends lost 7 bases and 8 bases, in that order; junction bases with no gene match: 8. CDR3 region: CSGSGTSVDIQYF. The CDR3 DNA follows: TGCAGCGGATCCGGGACTAGCGTTGACATTCAGTACTTC.